These T cell receptor beta chains were read from a single sample in a study of OX40 agonist ivuxolimab in advanced cancers. Here immunoSEQ multiplex PCR was the method, and the copy in TCRdb shows in-frame clones only, minus some. This sample has about 17,000 clones; about 88% occur once, and the top ten carry around 25%. Sequences were derived from CD4+ or CD8+ T cells sorted from blood, sampled in a trial of the OX40 agonist ivuxolimab. The receptors stem from an adult with an advanced solid tumor such as melanoma, head and neck, liver or kidney cancer. CDR3s include the opening cysteine and the closing phenylalanine or tryptophan. Each record gives: clone size, J gene, V gene, D gene, CDR3 protein, CDR3 DNA. The D gene is left open where the match is weak. Some rows have no size entry. The others give once, few or many, or a class for an expanded clone.

clone size: .; J gene: TRBJ2-2; V gene: TRBV27; D gene: TRBD2; CDR3 protein: CASSLWEGLGGELFF; CDR3 DNA: TGTGCCAGCAGTTTATGGGAGGGATTAGGCGGGGAGCTGTTTTTT
clone size: .; J gene: TRBJ1-1; V gene: TRBV5-6; D gene: .; CDR3 protein: CASSFGENTEAFF; CDR3 DNA: TGTGCCAGCAGCTTCGGCGAGAACACTGAAGCTTTCTTT
clone size: .; J gene: TRBJ2-5; V gene: TRBV6-6; D gene: .; CDR3 protein: CASSLDWETQYF; CDR3 DNA: TGTGCCAGCAGCCTAGATTGGGAGACCCAGTACTTC
clone size: .; J gene: TRBJ2-7; V gene: TRBV13; D gene: .; CDR3 protein: CASSFRVEPTYEQYF; CDR3 DNA: TGTGCCAGCAGCTTCAGGGTAGAGCCCACCTACGAGCAGTACTTC
clone size: medium-sized; J gene: TRBJ1-5; V gene: TRBV6-5; D gene: TRBD1; CDR3 protein: CASSPTGIHQPQHF; CDR3 DNA: TGTGCCAGCAGTCCGACAGGGATTCATCAGCCCCAGCATTTT
clone size: .; J gene: TRBJ2-1; V gene: TRBV30; D gene: .; CDR3 protein: CAWSVWTERREQFF; CDR3 DNA: TGTGCCTGGAGTGTATGGACAGAGCGGCGGGAGCAGTTCTTC
clone size: .; J gene: TRBJ1-2; V gene: TRBV6-1; D gene: .; CDR3 protein: CASSGIGGSNYGYTF; CDR3 DNA: TGTGCCAGCAGTGGGATCGGAGGCTCTAACTATGGCTACACCTTC
clone size: .; J gene: TRBJ2-5; V gene: TRBV11-2; D gene: .; CDR3 protein: CASSSYQEWTQYF; CDR3 DNA: TGTGCCAGCAGCTCGTACCAAGAGTGGACCCAGTACTTC
clone size: .; J gene: TRBJ2-1; V gene: TRBV29-1; D gene: TRBD2; CDR3 protein: CSVTGLAYNEQFF; CDR3 DNA: TGCAGCGTCACCGGACTAGCTTACAATGAGCAGTTCTTC
clone size: .; J gene: TRBJ1-5; V gene: TRBV4-2; D gene: .; CDR3 protein: CASSQVVRDSNQPQHF; CDR3 DNA: TGTGCCAGCAGCCAAGTCGTTAGGGACAGCAATCAGCCCCAGCATTTT
clone size: .; J gene: TRBJ1-4; V gene: TRBV28; D gene: TRBD1; CDR3 protein: CASSLTGGEKLFF; CDR3 DNA: TGTGCCAGCAGTTTAACAGGGGGCGAAAAACTGTTTTTT
clone size: .; J gene: TRBJ2-7; V gene: TRBV28; D gene: TRBD1; CDR3 protein: CASSLWTPGQGSDEQYF; CDR3 DNA: TGTGCCAGCAGTCTGTGGACACCGGGACAGGGTTCCGACGAGCAGTACTTC
clone size: .; J gene: TRBJ2-5; V gene: TRBV5-1; D gene: TRBD2; CDR3 protein: CASSLAEETQYF; CDR3 DNA: TGCGCCAGCAGCCTAGCGGAAGAGACCCAGTACTTC
clone size: .; J gene: TRBJ1-1; V gene: TRBV25-1; D gene: .; CDR3 protein: CASHGVAATWNTEAFF; CDR3 DNA: TGTGCCAGCCACGGTGTCGCTGCGACTTGGAACACTGAAGCTTTCTTT
clone size: .; J gene: TRBJ1-2; V gene: TRBV6-5; D gene: .; CDR3 protein: CASSLQWGAKGYTF; CDR3 DNA: TGTGCCAGCAGCCTGCAGTGGGGGGCGAAGGGCTACACCTTC
clone size: .; J gene: TRBJ1-4; V gene: TRBV20-1; D gene: .; CDR3 protein: CSASDEKLFF; CDR3 DNA: TGCAGTGCTAGTGATGAAAAACTGTTTTTT
clone size: .; J gene: TRBJ2-1; V gene: TRBV4-1; D gene: .; CDR3 protein: CASSQDKAYNEQFF; CDR3 DNA: TGCGCCAGCAGCCAAGATAAAGCGTACAATGAGCAGTTCTTC
clone size: .; J gene: TRBJ1-2; V gene: TRBV29-1; D gene: TRBD1; CDR3 protein: CSASGGGSYGYTF; CDR3 DNA: TGCAGCGCTTCAGGGGGCGGGAGCTATGGCTACACCTTC
clone size: once; J gene: TRBJ2-5; V gene: TRBV6-5; D gene: TRBD2; CDR3 protein: CASRLAGSSQETQYF; CDR3 DNA: TGTGCCAGCAGGCTAGCGGGGTCCTCCCAAGAGACCCAGTACTTC
clone size: .; J gene: TRBJ2-7; V gene: TRBV6-4; D gene: .; CDR3 protein: CASSDEAGQSYEQYF; CDR3 DNA: TGTGCCAGCAGTGATGAAGCGGGACAGTCGTACGAGCAGTACTTC
clone size: .; J gene: TRBJ2-5; V gene: TRBV4-1; D gene: TRBD1; CDR3 protein: CASGEGQAQYF; CDR3 DNA: TGCGCCAGCGGAGAGGGACAGGCCCAGTACTTC
clone size: few; J gene: TRBJ2-2; V gene: TRBV29-1; D gene: .; CDR3 protein: CGGGSAPGELFF; CDR3 DNA: TGCGGGGGGGGCTCGGCCCCCGGGGAGCTGTTTTTT
clone size: .; J gene: TRBJ2-1; V gene: TRBV7-9; D gene: .; CDR3 protein: CASSSSSYNEQFF; CDR3 DNA: TGTGCCAGCAGTTCGAGCTCCTACAATGAGCAGTTCTTC